These T cell receptor beta chains were read from a single sample in a study of shared clonotypes between healthy human individuals. Assay used: immunoSEQ multiplex PCR; TCRdb lists only in-frame clones, some missing. The sample carries over a million clones, about four fifths recorded once. The sample consisted of memory CD4+ T cells from PBMCs. All receptors come from a man aged 18 to 30 in good health. Some clones in this sample may be carry-over from other donors' samples. The CDR3 runs from the conserved cysteine through the conserved F or W.

TRBJ2-7	TRBV29-1	CSVKRGGGVEYEQYF
TRBJ1-1	TRBV28	CASRGSLNTEAFF
TRBJ2-3	TRBV4-1	CASSQDASRGTQYF
TRBJ1-4	TRBV7-9	CASSLVWGGRTGHEKLFF
TRBJ2-1	TRBV5-1	CASSLSVPSGYNEQFF
TRBJ2-1	TRBV7-2	CASSLVAGAQYNEQFF
TRBJ2-3	TRBV28	CASSWLRERRDTQYF
TRBJ2-5	TRBV7-2	CASSLGQQETQYF
TRBJ2-2	TRBV5-5	CASSSDRTGGPGELFF
TRBJ1-1	TRBV15	CATSRGGQGRSAFF
TRBJ1-5	TRBV18	CASSPGTGAQPQHF
TRBJ2-3	TRBV29-1	CSGVTSTDTQYF
TRBJ1-5	TRBV6-6	CASSYSWDQPQHF
TRBJ2-2	TRBV18	CASSPQAGLGAGELFF
TRBJ2-2	TRBV27	CASSFPTGQGPGELFF
TRBJ2-3	TRBV30	CAWTKTDTQYF
TRBJ2-3	TRBV30	CAWSLAGGHDTQYF
TRBJ1-5	TRBV6-1	CASSGGPQHF
TRBJ2-2	TRBV18	CASSPRQGRTGELFF
TRBJ1-2	TRBV18	CASSAIPQVDYGYTF
TRBJ2-2	TRBV7-9	CASSPVTGELFF
TRBJ1-4	TRBV18	CASSPARTQNEKLFF
TRBJ1-3	TRBV7-2	CASSLLNSPSGNTIYF
TRBJ1-1	TRBV2	CASSGDHPEAFF
TRBJ2-3	TRBV9	CASSKATADTQYF
TRBJ2-3	TRBV29-1	CSVGTGITQYF
TRBJ2-2	TRBV18	CASSPGFAGEAGELFF
TRBJ1-3	TRBV19	CASTDLSGGNTIYF
TRBJ2-7	TRBV21-1	CASSKALTSYEQYF
TRBJ2-3	TRBV10-1	CASSEPGDRDTQYF
TRBJ2-2	TRBV7-9	CASSAGLVSGELFF
TRBJ2-1	TRBV5-1	CASSLGLAGASEQFF
TRBJ2-3	TRBV11-1	CASSPRDRPSTDTQYF
TRBJ2-1	TRBV7-2	CASSSPGLAGALSYNEQFF
TRBJ2-2	TRBV11-2	CASSFIVGANTGELFF
TRBJ2-6	TRBV5-6	CASRGPGANVLTF
TRBJ2-5	TRBV6-5	CASRAVQETQYF
TRBJ2-3	TRBV4-2	CASMGGFWDTQYF